This note documents a single TCR beta chain sequence. Its antigen is as yet unknown. The PCR contained 60 Vbeta and 13 Jbeta primers. TCRdb's table, derived via immunoSEQ multiplex PCR, lists solely in-frame clones and lacks some. This sample's table reports 65,000 to 95,000 clones. The data belong to a study of cytomegalovirus exposure and HLA in healthy donors. Notes on the study in general: Per a later analysis, fewer than 20,000 TCR beta sequences showed association with HLA alleles at 0.05 false discovery rate.

The germline gives CDR1 MGHDK, CDR2 SYGVNS. V dropped 3 bases and J dropped 7 bases, with 15 bases sitting between them. CDR3 length: 14 amino acids. This chain uses TRBV25-1 with TRBJ1-2, with D possibly being TRBD1 (6 bases). The clonotype originates from a woman aged 60-75 years in good health and CMV-seronegative. The sample taken for sequencing was PBMCs. CDR3 nucleotides: TGTGCCAGCAGTGAGGGCCAGGGGAGAGGTGGCTACACCTTC. Translating it yields CASSEGQGRGGYTF.